These T cell receptor beta chains were read from a single sample in a study of blood T cell repertoires in COVID-19. Sequenced by immunoSEQ multiplex PCR; TCRdb stores in-frame clones only, minus some. Here the sample spans roughly 500,000 clones, approximately 88% being singletons. The sequenced sample consisted of PBMCs or T cells enriched from blood (not recorded which). The receptors originated from a woman aged 35 to 49 who had recovered from COVID-19. The CDR3 runs from the conserved cysteine through the conserved F or W.

TRBV19	TRBJ2-7	CASSPGQGSSYEQYF
TRBV6-2/TRBV6-3	TRBJ2-1	CASSPIGLAGNEQFF
TRBV5-4	TRBJ1-2	CASSPLRESFYGYTF
TRBV19	TRBJ2-7	CASSIGRDSYEQYF
TRBV9	TRBJ1-1	CASSGARGLNTEAFF
TRBV27	TRBJ1-1	CASLQGWNTEAFF
TRBV28	TRBJ1-5	CASSRTDRYSNQPQHF
TRBV7-9	TRBJ1-6	CASSLTGTGSSNSPLHF
TRBV4-1	TRBJ2-5	CASSLLGGARGLETQYF
TRBV5-1	TRBJ1-2	CASSLDRELGGYTF
TRBV10-3	TRBJ1-2	CAISDTAYGYTF
TRBV7-9	TRBJ1-1	CASSSVGRGVTEAFF
TRBV13	TRBJ1-1	CASSLRRGGDWSTEAFF
TRBV25-1	TRBJ2-2	CATSKGGPRTGELFF
TRBV9	TRBJ2-7	CASSGTFADEQYF
TRBV2	TRBJ1-4	CAVHFATNEKLFF
TRBV2	TRBJ2-7	CASSVPRGRHEQYF
TRBV7-8	TRBJ1-1	CASSLVRDRGVEAFF
TRBV5-1	TRBJ2-3	CASIRGSGPSTDTQYF
TRBV19	TRBJ2-1	CASSPDGVYNEQFF
TRBV5-1	TRBJ2-1	CASSFDQRGYNEQFF
TRBV11-2	TRBJ2-1	CASSFRLAGDFNEQFF
TRBV6-5	TRBJ1-1	CASSETGNTEAFF